This is a list of T cell receptor beta chains from one sample in a study of T cell repertoires in cytomegalovirus infection. TCRdb re-called the reads with MiXCR, one entry per CDR3 protein. Of about 200,000 distinct CDR3 sequences listed, about a tenth are singletons. Material: PBMCs. These receptors originate from a human donor in good health (CMV status not recorded). Some clones in this sample may be carry-over from other donors' samples. The CDR3 runs from the conserved cysteine through the conserved F or W. D genes are given only for firm matches. The listing skips clone size in some rows; elsewhere it reads once, few, many or a size class.

D gene	V gene	clone size	J gene	CDR3 protein	CDR3 DNA
TRBD1	TRBV5-4	NA	TRBJ1-3	CASSAGQGAGNTIYF	TGTGCCAGCAGCGCGGGACAGGGGGCTGGAAACACCATATATTTT
NA	TRBV6-2/TRBV6-3	few	TRBJ2-7	CASSYSGGEQYF	TGTGCCAGCAGTTACTCCGGGGGAGAGCAGTACTTC
TRBD2	TRBV29-1	NA	TRBJ2-7	CSVRLAGELDEQYF	TGCAGCGTCCGCCTAGCGGGAGAGTTGGACGAGCAGTACTTC
TRBD2	TRBV10-3	NA	TRBJ2-7	CAISEGGDPYEQYF	TGTGCCATCAGTGAGGGGGGGGACCCCTACGAGCAGTACTTC
NA	TRBV11-1	few	TRBJ2-2	CASSLGPGGANTGELFF	TGTGCCAGCAGCTTAGGGCCCGGGGGCGCGAACACCGGGGAGCTGTTTTTT
NA	TRBV7-2	many	TRBJ2-2	CASSLATGSSGELFF	TGTGCCAGCAGCTTAGCTACAGGGTCTAGCGGGGAGCTGTTTTTT
NA	TRBV5-6	many	TRBJ1-1	CASSFFRPLMNTEAFF	TGTGCCAGCAGCTTTTTCCGGCCGCTTATGAACACTGAAGCTTTCTTT
NA	TRBV7-8	many	TRBJ1-4	CASSLRRGEKLFF	TGTGCCAGCAGCTTAAGGAGGGGTGAAAAACTGTTTTTT
NA	TRBV7-2	NA	TRBJ1-1	CASSSGWSEAFF	TGTGCCAGCAGCTCAGGGTGGTCTGAAGCTTTCTTT
TRBD2	TRBV29-1	few	TRBJ2-2	CSVAHPSGNTGELFF	TGCAGCGTTGCTCATCCTAGCGGAAACACCGGGGAGCTGTTTTTT
TRBD1	TRBV4-2	NA	TRBJ1-4	CASSPARGTVNEKLFF	TGTGCCAGCAGCCCGGCCCGCGGGACAGTTAATGAAAAACTGTTTTTT
NA	TRBV10-3	many	TRBJ2-7	CAISVAGVSSYEQYF	TGTGCCATCAGTGTGGCGGGCGTCAGCTCCTACGAGCAGTACTTC
NA	TRBV9	NA	TRBJ1-1	CASSVTANTEAFF	TGTGCCAGCAGCGTAACAGCGAACACTGAAGCTTTCTTT
NA	TRBV4-3	many	TRBJ1-4	CASSNGHPSFATNEKLFF	TGCGCCAGCAGCAACGGACACCCGAGCTTTGCAACTAATGAAAAACTGTTTTTT
TRBD1	TRBV6-8	NA	TRBJ2-5	CASSYIGTGEETQYF	TGTGCCAGCAGTTATATTGGGACAGGGGAAGAGACCCAGTACTTC
NA	TRBV7-6	many	TRBJ2-1	CASSSGGKQFF	TGTGCTAGCAGCTCCGGAGGGAAGCAGTTCTTC
NA	TRBV4-1	many	TRBJ1-5	CASSQGEGLNQPQHF	TGCGCCAGCAGCCAAGGTGAGGGGCTCAATCAGCCCCAGCATTTT
TRBD2	TRBV11-3	few	TRBJ2-5	CASSAGVLETQYF	TGTGCCAGTAGTGCGGGAGTGTTGGAGACCCAGTACTTC
NA	TRBV7-2	many	TRBJ2-7	CASSLGRSSYEQYF	TGTGCCAGCAGCTTAGGGCGGTCCTCCTACGAGCAGTACTTC
NA	TRBV5-4	NA	TRBJ1-1	CASSLVELNTEAFF	TGTGCCAGCAGCTTGGTAGAACTGAACACTGAAGCTTTCTTT
NA	TRBV5-6	many	TRBJ1-2	CASSFRPPGALGYTF	TGTGCCAGCAGCTTCCGCCCCCCAGGGGCTCTTGGCTACACCTTC